This entry concerns a single TCR beta chain. The antigen is not known. The data originate from a study of T cell clones after liver transplantation. Study-wide context: Third-party-reactive TCRbeta sequences from pre-transplant mixed lymphocyte reactions served as antigen-independent comparators. Study outcomes and limitations: The donor-reactive repertoire was only partly measurable in a couple of subjects, lacking donor cells. These preliminary findings come from unstandardized post-transplant sampling times.

The method was immunoSEQ multiplex PCR; TCRdb's version includes in-frame clones alone and lacks a portion of them. The repertoire has around 75,000 clones, under 90% of them found once; the top ten carry 2.1%. The CDR3 has 14 amino acids. The V and J ends lost 4 bases and 5 bases respectively, with 14 bases between them. The V gene's germline CDR1 is MGHRA and CDR2 YSYEKL. The gene calls are TRBV4-1 and TRBJ2-5; D is ambiguous. This TCR came from a human patient who received a liver transplant. Among the T cells, some may be from the graft donor. Material: CD4+ T cells from blood, obtained 48 months after liver transplant. The CDR3 nucleotides read TGCGCCAGCAGCCCGGGCCCCCCCCGGGAGACCCAGTACTTC. Residues: CASSPGPPRETQYF.